What follows are 13 T cell receptor beta chains derived from one specimen sequenced in a study of blood T cells in healthy people across ages. PCR was performed a second time for roughly 7 to 11 cycles using a sample-barcoded 5' primer and a J-beta primer mix. TCRdb reanalysed the 5' RACE reads using MiXCR and keeps one entry per CDR3 protein. Here the sample spans 800,000 to 950,000 distinct CDR3 sequences, about 28% being singletons. The sample was also linked to a second study, of T cells of mothers and their children.

The material sequenced was blood. The receptors were gathered from a middle-aged woman in good health.

In this sample, this clonotype turned up a few times. Written as DNA, the CDR3 is TGTGCCAGCAGTTACGCGCGGGATAGCGGGGGGACCTCCCGTTCCACAGATACGCAGTATTTT. As protein: CASSYARDSGGTSRSTDTQYF. This chain connects TRBV6-5 to TRBJ2-3; 10 bases map to TRBD2. The CDR3 runs to 21 residues. V lost 2 bases to trimming and J lost 2 bases; unmatched junction nucleotides: 19. Germline assignment: CDR1 MNHEY and CDR2 SVGAGI.

Points on this clonotype: At one of its ends the junction is not consistent with the germline gene, which may arise from a read error. V is TRBV7-2 and J is TRBJ1-6, with 7 bases aligning to TRBD1. Looked up from germline, CDR1 is SGHTA and CDR2 is FQGNSA. The CDR3 contains 14 residues. CDR3 amino acids: CASSLTGNNSPPHF. CDR3 DNA: TGTGCCAGCAGCTTGACAGGGAACAATTCACCCCCCCACTTT.

The CDR3 region has the DNA TGTGCCAGCAGTTTAGCAGGGAAAGGCACTGAAGCTTTCTTT. Its translation is CASSLAGKGTEAFF. V and J are TRBV12-3 or TRBV12-4 and TRBJ1-1; the D is unclear. This CDR3 has 14 amino acids. V gave up 0 bases and J gave up 4 bases, with 9 bases separating them.

This chain uses TRBV11-2 with TRBJ1-1, with D unclear. The V and J ends lost 5 bases and 11 bases respectively, with 9 bases between them. CDR1 and CDR2 (germline): SGHAT, FQNNGV. The CDR3 has 10 amino acids. The CDR3 nucleotides are TGTGCCAGCAGCGAGGGTACGGCTTTCTTT. It encodes CASSEGTAFF.

This clonotype was found a few times. The gene calls are TRBV9 and TRBJ2-2, with unresolved D. The CDR3 consists of 15 residues. Germline V lookup: CDR1 SGDLS, CDR2 YYNGEE. Between the trimmed V and J ends, which lost 0 bases and 6 bases, there was a span of 12 bases. CDR3 in DNA: TGTGCCAGCAGCGTAGATTTAGGGATCCCCGGGGAGCTGTTTTTT. Translated, it gives CASSVDLGIPGELFF.

This clonotype was counted at least ten times. V usage is TRBV10-2 and J usage is TRBJ2-3, with D uncertain. Germline values: CDR1 WSHSY, CDR2 SAAADI. V dropped 10 bases and J dropped 0 bases, with 17 bases sitting between them. CDR3 length equals 15 residues. In nucleotides, the CDR3 is TGCGCCACGAAGGGAACTCAGGCTAGCACAGATACGCAGTATTTT. Translated: CATKGTQASTDTQYF.

Concerning this clonotype itself: At one boundary the junction diverges from the germline segment, which might be a read error. The genes are TRBV7-9 and TRBJ2-1; D perhaps matches TRBD2 (5 bases). This CDR3 region has 15 residues. From germline, CDR1 is SEHNR and CDR2 FQNEAQ (reference sequence). CDR3 bases: TGTGCCAGCAGCGTCCGGGGTCCCGTCTACGATGAGCAGTTCTTC. Residues: CASSVRGPVYDEQFF.

The V and J genes are TRBV6-6 and TRBJ1-1; D gene ambiguous. V was cut by 2 bases and J by 4 bases, with 14 bases left in between. Germline assignment: CDR1 MNHNY and CDR2 SVGAGI (reference sequence). The CDR3 is 15 residues long. The chain's CDR3 is CASSYNPGPTTEAFF. The CDR3 nucleotides read TGTGCCAGCAGTTACAACCCCGGGCCGACCACTGAAGCTTTCTTT.

This clonotype was picked up many times. In DNA form, the CDR3 reads TGCAGTGTTACAGGGAAAACCTACGAGCAGTACTTC. Translating it yields CSVTGKTYEQYF. This chain joins TRBV20-1 and TRBJ2-7; possibly TRBD1 for D (6 bases). Germline CDR1 and CDR2: DFQATT and SNEGSKA (reference sequence). This CDR3 spans 12 amino acids. With 7 bases removed from V and 2 bases from J, the gap between germline ends came to 12 bases.

This rearrangement joins TRBV29-1 to TRBJ1-1; no reliable D call. V lost 4 bases and J 6 bases, leaving 9 bases between the germline ends. Germline assignment: CDR1 SQVTM and CDR2 ANQGSEA. The CDR3 loop spans 11 amino acids. The CDR3 nucleotides read TGCAGCGTTGGGAACCGGGCTGAAGCTTTCTTT. Protein sequence: CSVGNRAEAFF.

This clonotype was seen more than once but under ten times. The chain joins TRBV7-3 to TRBJ2-3; D call uncertain. The germline CDR1 and CDR2 sequences are SGHTA and FQGTGA. The length of the CDR3 is 14 residues. V dropped 1 base and J dropped 3 bases, with 8 bases sitting between them. The CDR3 bases are TGTGCCAGCAGCTTAAACACTGGGACAGATACGCAGTATTTT. Encoded protein: CASSLNTGTDTQYF.

J is TRBJ2-7 and V is TRBV9; D unresolved. V was cut by 6 bases and J by 3 bases, with 37 bases left in between. Germline CDR1 is SGDLS and CDR2 is YYNGEE. This CDR3 is 21 amino acids long. The chain's CDR3 is CASKKVSINPTRSQLSYEQYF. In nucleotides, the CDR3 is TGTGCCAGCAAAAAGGTCAGCATCAACCCCACGCGTTCCCAACTTAGCTACGAGCAGTACTTC.

This clonotype has at least ten counts. This chain uses TRBV18 with TRBJ2-5; TRBD1 might be the D (6 bases). The CDR3 spans 15 residues. Germline CDR1 reads KGHSH; CDR2 reads LQKENI. The V end lost 0 bases, the J end lost 1 base, and 9 bases lay between the germline ends. The CDR3 DNA sequence: TGTGCCAGCTCACCACCGGGACACCTCCAAGAGACCCAGTACTTC. This codes for CASSPPGHLQETQYF.